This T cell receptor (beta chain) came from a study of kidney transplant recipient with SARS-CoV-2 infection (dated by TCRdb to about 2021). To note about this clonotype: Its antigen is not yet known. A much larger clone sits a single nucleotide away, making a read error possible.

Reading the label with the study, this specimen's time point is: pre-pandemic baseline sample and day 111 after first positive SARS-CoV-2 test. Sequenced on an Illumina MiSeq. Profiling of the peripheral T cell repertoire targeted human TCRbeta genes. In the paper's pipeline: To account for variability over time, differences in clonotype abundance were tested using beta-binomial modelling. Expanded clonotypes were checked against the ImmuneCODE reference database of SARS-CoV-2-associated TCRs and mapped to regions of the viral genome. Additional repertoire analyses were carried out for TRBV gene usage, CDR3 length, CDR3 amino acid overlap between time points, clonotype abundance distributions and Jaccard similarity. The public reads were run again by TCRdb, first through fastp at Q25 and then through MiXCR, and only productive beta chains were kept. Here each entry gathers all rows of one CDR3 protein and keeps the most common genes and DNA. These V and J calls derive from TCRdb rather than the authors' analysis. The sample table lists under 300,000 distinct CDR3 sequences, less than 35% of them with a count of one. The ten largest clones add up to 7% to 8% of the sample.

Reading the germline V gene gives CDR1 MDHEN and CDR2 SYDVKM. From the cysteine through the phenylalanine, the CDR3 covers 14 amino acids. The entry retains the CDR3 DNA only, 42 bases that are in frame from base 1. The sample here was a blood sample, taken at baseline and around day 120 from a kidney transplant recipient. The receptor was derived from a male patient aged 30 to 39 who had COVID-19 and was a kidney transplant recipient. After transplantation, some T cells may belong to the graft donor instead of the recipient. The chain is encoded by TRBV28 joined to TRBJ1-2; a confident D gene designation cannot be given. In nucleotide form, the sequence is TGTGCCAGCGGTTTACCGGATGCGGGCTATGGCTACACCTTC. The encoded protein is CASGLPDAGYGYTF.